Described below is a single T cell receptor (beta chain) sequence and its context. Its matching antigen is unknown. The V end lost 3 bases, the J end lost 3 bases, and 15 bases lay between the germline ends. The CDR3 contains 15 residues. CDR1 is LGHNA, CDR2 YSLEER, per germline. This sample stems from a study of OX40 agonist ivuxolimab in advanced cancers. Study observations and caveats: Dose levels from 0.1 to 3.0 mg/kg saw CD4+ and CD8+ blood T cells expand clonally by week 6. On average, CD8+ T cells had more expanded clones than CD4+.

The protocol was immunoSEQ multiplex PCR, while the TCRdb copy is restricted to in-frame clones and leaves out a portion. The sample has 65,000 to 75,000 clones, around 85% seen once. The chain links TRBV4-3 to TRBJ2-7, with unresolved D. The sequence came from an adult with an advanced solid tumor such as melanoma, head and neck, liver or kidney cancer. This material consisted of CD4+ or CD8+ T cells sorted from blood, taken in a trial of the OX40 agonist ivuxolimab. The CDR3 nucleotides read TGCGCCAGCAGCCATCAGGACGGAGAAGACTACGAGCAGTACTTC. The encoded protein is CASSHQDGEDYEQYF.